The rows below give T cell receptor beta chains drawn from one sample of a study of T cell clonotyping in hematopoietic cell transplantation. Produced via immunoSEQ multiplex PCR; TCRdb's table is partial and in-frame only. The data hold tens of thousands of clones, with 95% to 97% observed a single time. Sequenced here: peripheral blood mononuclear cells, sampled before stem cell transplant. The receptor set was obtained from a woman between 45 and 60 years old with acute myeloid leukemia. Some clones in this sample may be carry-over from other donors' samples. CDR3s include the opening cysteine and the closing phenylalanine or tryptophan. The D gene is left open where the match is weak. A row's size may be missing; if present it is once, few, many or a size class.

size	J	V	D	DNA	CDR3
once	TRBJ2-5	TRBV7-2	NA	TGTGCCAGCAGCTCCGCAGGGGTACAAGAGACCCAGTACTTC	CASSSAGVQETQYF
NA	TRBJ1-5	TRBV7-2	TRBD1	TGTGCCAGCAGCTTTTTTGGGACAGGGGGCAACCAGCCCCAGCATTTT	CASSFFGTGGNQPQHF
NA	TRBJ2-5	TRBV5-4	TRBD1	TGTGCCAGCAGCGAGGACAGGGAGACCCAGTACTTC	CASSEDRETQYF
NA	TRBJ2-6	TRBV5-6	NA	TGTGCCAGCAGCCTAGGGCCCACTGGGGCCAACGTCCTGACTTTC	CASSLGPTGANVLTF
once	TRBJ2-3	TRBV2	TRBD2	TGTGCCAGCCCGAGGACTAGCGGGAGGAGAACAGATACGCAGTATTTT	CASPRTSGRRTDTQYF
NA	TRBJ2-7	TRBV28	NA	TGTGCCACCGCAGACTCCCTCGGGGGCCGACAAGGCGAGCAGTACTTC	CATADSLGGRQGEQYF
NA	TRBJ1-2	TRBV6-6	NA	TGTGCCAGCAGTCAACAAATTACCCATCTCGATGGCTACACCTTC	CASSQQITHLDGYTF
NA	TRBJ2-3	TRBV7-9	TRBD1	TGTGCCAGCAGCTTAGCGGGCTGGCAGGGGGCAGGAGATACGCAGTATTTT	CASSLAGWQGAGDTQYF
NA	TRBJ2-7	TRBV30	TRBD2	TGTGCCTGGAGTTCACTAGCGGGAGTCATCTACGAGCAGTACTTC	CAWSSLAGVIYEQYF
NA	TRBJ2-7	TRBV5-4	NA	TGTGCCAGCAGCCCGGAGGTCTTCTCCTACGAGCAGTACTTC	CASSPEVFSYEQYF
NA	TRBJ2-5	TRBV27	TRBD2	TGTGCCAGCAGCCGACTAGCGGGAGGGCGTGTGGAGACCCAGTACTTC	CASSRLAGGRVETQYF
NA	TRBJ1-2	TRBV6-1	NA	TGTGCCAGCAGTGAAAGTGGGATCAGGGAGTCGGCCTATGGCTACACCTTC	CASSESGIRESAYGYTF
NA	TRBJ2-4	TRBV30	NA	TGTGCCTGGAGTGTAGCGGGGAGGGGGAGAAACATTCAGTACTTC	CAWSVAGRGRNIQYF
NA	TRBJ1-5	TRBV11-2	NA	TGTGCCAGCAGCTTGGGATCAGGGGGCAATCAGCCCCAGCATTTT	CASSLGSGGNQPQHF
NA	TRBJ2-2	TRBV19	NA	TGTGCCAGTAGTATATTCCCTGGGCGGGCGGGTACCGGGGAGCTGTTTTTT	CASSIFPGRAGTGELFF
NA	TRBJ1-3	TRBV30	TRBD1	TGTGCCTGGAATACAGGGGTGAATGGAAACACCATATATTTT	CAWNTGVNGNTIYF
NA	TRBJ1-2	TRBV6-1	NA	TGTGCCAGCAGGAACACGGGGGTAGCAAGCTATGGCTACACCTTC	CASRNTGVASYGYTF
NA	TRBJ1-1	TRBV29-1	NA	TGCAGCGCTCGGGGATCGAACACTGAAGCTTTCTTT	CSARGSNTEAFF
NA	TRBJ2-2	TRBV7-9	NA	TGTGCCAGCAGCTTTGGGGGACGCCAAAACACCGGGGAGCTGTTTTTT	CASSFGGRQNTGELFF
NA	TRBJ1-5	TRBV5-8	NA	TGTGCCAGCAGCTTGACTATGGAGTCTTTAAACAATCAGCCCCAGCATTTT	CASSLTMESLNNQPQHF
NA	TRBJ1-1	TRBV2	NA	TGTGCCAGCAGTGGTACCCGGGAGACTGAAGCTTTCTTT	CASSGTRETEAFF
NA	TRBJ2-1	TRBV4-1	NA	TGCGCCAGCAGCCAACTGGACCTAATCTCCTACAATGAGCAGTTCTTC	CASSQLDLISYNEQFF
NA	TRBJ2-4	TRBV11-1	NA	TGTGCCAGCAGCCTTATCGACCGAAACATTCAGTACTTC	CASSLIDRNIQYF
NA	TRBJ2-7	TRBV30	NA	TGTGCCTGGAGCCAGGCCGTTGCAACCGAGCAGTACTTC	CAWSQAVATEQYF
NA	TRBJ2-1	TRBV9	NA	TGTGCCAGCAGCGTAGGATCGGGCGGGTTGTACAATGAGCAGTTCTTC	CASSVGSGGLYNEQFF
NA	TRBJ1-2	TRBV28	TRBD1	TGTGCCAGCCCCATCCAGAACGAGGGGGCGGGCTATGGCTACACCTTC	CASPIQNEGAGYGYTF
NA	TRBJ1-2	TRBV30	TRBD1	TGTGCCTGGGTCGGGACAGGGGGCACGCCCGGCTACACCTTC	CAWVGTGGTPGYTF
NA	TRBJ1-1	TRBV30	TRBD1	TGTGCCTGGAGTCCAGGGGGGTTTCGTACGGAACGTTTGAACACTGAAGCTTTCTTT	CAWSPGGFRTERLNTEAFF
NA	TRBJ1-2	TRBV5-1	TRBD1	TGCGCCAGCAGCAGGGACAGGGACTATGGCTACACCTTC	CASSRDRDYGYTF
NA	TRBJ2-5	TRBV29-1	TRBD1	TGCAGCGCCTTAGGGGGCGGGTCGGAGACCCAGTACTTC	CSALGGGSETQYF
NA	TRBJ1-1	TRBV18	NA	TGTGCCAGCTCAGAACGGCAGAACACTGAAGCTTTCTTT	CASSERQNTEAFF
NA	TRBJ1-2	TRBV5-4	NA	TGTGCCAGCAGCTTGGGGAGGGGTGAATCGGCGGTAGGCTACACCTTC	CASSLGRGESAVGYTF
NA	TRBJ1-4	TRBV6-5	NA	TGTGCCAGCAGTTACAGTACGCATGAAAAACTGTTTTTT	CASSYSTHEKLFF
NA	TRBJ2-5	TRBV7-2	TRBD2	TGTGCCAGCAGCCCTCGGGTAGCGGGAGAGGAGACCCAGTACTTC	CASSPRVAGEETQYF
NA	TRBJ2-2	TRBV19	NA	TGTGCCAGTAGTATGTATGAAACGGTCACCGGGGAGCTGTTTTTT	CASSMYETVTGELFF
NA	TRBJ2-7	TRBV25-1	TRBD2	TGTGCCAGCAGTGAGGGACTAGCGGGAGGGTACGAGCAGTACTTC	CASSEGLAGGYEQYF
NA	TRBJ2-2	TRBV29-1	NA	TGCAGCGTGTTACTTCGGAACACCGGGGAGCTGTTTTTT	CSVLLRNTGELFF
NA	TRBJ1-2	TRBV5-1	TRBD1	TGCGCCAGCAGCTTGGAAAGGACAGGGGGAGGCTACACCTTC	CASSLERTGGGYTF
NA	TRBJ1-1	TRBV4-2	NA	TGTGCCAGCAGCCAAGAATCACGGTTGAACACTGAAGCTTTCTTT	CASSQESRLNTEAFF
NA	TRBJ2-5	TRBV19	NA	TGTGCCAGTAGTATAGCCAAGACCCAGTACTTC	CASSIAKTQYF
NA	TRBJ2-1	TRBV28	NA	TGTGCCAGCAGGGTCCAACCCGGGGCATACAATGAGCAGTTCTTC	CASRVQPGAYNEQFF
NA	TRBJ2-1	TRBV30	TRBD2	TGTGCCTGGAGGTTAGCGGGAGGGCCGCGGGAGCAGTTCTTC	CAWRLAGGPREQFF
once	TRBJ2-7	TRBV6-1	NA	TGTGCCAGCAGCCCGCGCTCCTACGAGCAGTACTTC	CASSPRSYEQYF
once	TRBJ1-6	TRBV25-1	NA	TGTGCCAGCAGTGATGGAAGTGTGGATTCACCCCTCCACTTT	CASSDGSVDSPLHF
NA	TRBJ1-1	TRBV5-8	TRBD1	TGTGCCAGCAGCAAAGGACAGGGGATCGACACTGAAGCTTTCTTT	CASSKGQGIDTEAFF
NA	TRBJ2-5	TRBV30	TRBD2	TGTGCCTGGGTAGCGGGGGGGCCGGAGACCCAGTACTTC	CAWVAGGPETQYF
NA	TRBJ2-3	TRBV19	NA	TGTGCCAGTAGTTCCTACCGCACAGATACGCAGTATTTT	CASSSYRTDTQYF
NA	TRBJ1-1	TRBV19	TRBD1	TGTGCCAGTAGTAGCCAGGGGGCGGAAACTGAAGCTTTCTTT	CASSSQGAETEAFF
NA	TRBJ1-3	TRBV30	NA	TGTGCCTGGAGTGTTGGCACCATATATTTT	CAWSVGTIYF
NA	TRBJ1-4	TRBV30	TRBD1	TGTGCCTGGTCCACCCCGGGACAGGGATCTGAAAAACTGTTTTTT	CAWSTPGQGSEKLFF